The 21 T cell receptor beta chains reported below all come from one sample, sequenced in a study of blood T cell repertoires in COVID-19. Assay used: immunoSEQ multiplex PCR; TCRdb lists only in-frame clones, some missing. The sample has 97,000 or so clones, 87% seen once; the top ten hold approximately 2%. Sequences were obtained from peripheral blood. The receptors were sampled from a man in his fifties or sixties with active COVID-19.

This clone was counted once. The V call is TRBV2, the J call TRBJ2-1; 9 nucleotides line up with TRBD1. The CDR3 runs to 17 residues. Germline CDR1 reads SNHLY; CDR2 reads FYNNEI. Trimming at V came to 4 bases and at J to 6 bases, leaving 13 bases not matched to a gene. The CDR3 DNA is TGTGCCAGCAGTGGGTGGTCGGGACAGGGCTTTGCCAATGAGCAGTTCTTC. Translated: CASSGWSGQGFANEQFF.

The chain carries TRBV14 and TRBJ2-7; 9 positions agree with TRBD1. CDR1 and CDR2 from the germline V gene are SGHDN and FVKESK. The length of the CDR3 is 17 residues. With 4 bases clipped from V and 4 bases from J, the junction kept 14 bases outside the gene matches. The chain's CDR3 is CASSPPNPGQGLYEQYF. In DNA, the CDR3 is TGTGCCAGCAGCCCGCCTAATCCGGGACAGGGCCTGTACGAGCAGTACTTC.

This chain joins TRBV4-1 and TRBJ1-2; D is uncertain. Deletions cut 0 bases from V and 1 base from J, with 9 bases between. Germline CDR1 reads MGHRA; CDR2 reads YSYEKL. CDR3 length equals 15 residues. The CDR3 DNA follows: TGCGCCAGCAGCCAAGAGGTCAGGCTTAACTATGGCTACACCTTC. This gives the protein CASSQEVRLNYGYTF.

This chain joins TRBV7-9 and TRBJ1-2; D unclear. The germline gives CDR1 SEHNR, CDR2 FQNEAQ (reference sequence). V was clipped by 5 bases and J by 4 bases, with 14 bases between them. CDR3 length: 14 amino acids. The DNA of the CDR3 is TGTGCCAGCAGCCCTAGGGCGGGTTTCTATGGCTACACCTTC. It is translated as CASSPRAGFYGYTF.

This sequence joins TRBV30 and TRBJ1-5; D gene uncertain. Germline V lookup: CDR1 GTSNPN, CDR2 SVGIG (reference sequence). V lost 2 bases to trimming and J lost 6 bases, with 11 bases between them. This CDR3 is 13 amino acids long. The CDR3 reads CAWSRGQRQPQHF. The DNA of the CDR3 is TGTGCCTGGAGTCGGGGTCAACGTCAGCCCCAGCATTTT.

The V gene is TRBV19, the J gene TRBJ2-5; possibly TRBD1 for D (7 bases). The germline gives CDR1 LNHDA, CDR2 SQIVND (reference sequence). V lost 3 bases, J lost 2 bases, and 16 bases lay in between. The CDR3 consists of 16 residues. The CDR3 DNA reads as TGTGCCAGTAGTATGGGACTTGGGACAGCGCAAGAGACCCAGTACTTC. Translated, it gives CASSMGLGTAQETQYF. Based on the CDR3 plus reference TRBV19 and TRBJ2-5, the full variable domain is DGGITQSPKYLFRKEGQNVTLSCEQNLNHDAMYWYRQDPGQGLRLIYYSQIVNDFQKGDIAEGYSVSREKKESFPLTVTSAQKNPTAFYLCASSMGLGTAQETQYFGPGTRLLVL.

This sequence joins TRBV7-2 and TRBJ2-1; no definite D call. V lost 1 base and J 13 bases, leaving 11 bases between the germline ends. CDR1 is SGHTA, CDR2 FQGNSA, per germline. CDR3 length: 12 amino acids. The CDR3 is CASSLEQFSQFF. CDR3 DNA: TGTGCCAGCAGCTTAGAGCAATTCTCTCAGTTCTTC. Together with reference TRBV7-2 and TRBJ2-1, the CDR3 gives the full variable domain: GAGVSQSPSNKVTEKGKDVELRCDPISGHTALYWYRQSLGQGLEFLIYFQGNSAPDKSGLPSDRFSAERTGGSVSTLTIQRTQQEDSAVYLCASSLEQFSQFFGPGTRLTVL.

The chain employs TRBV23-1 and TRBJ1-3; TRBD1 agrees at 7 bases. TRBV23-1 is assigned to the ORF class and has an uncertain function. The CDR3 length is 12 residues. Trimming removed 11 bases from V and 4 bases from J; junction bases left unmatched: 5. As DNA, the CDR3 is TGCGCCTACAGGGGCTACGGAAACACCATATATTTT. As protein: CAYRGYGNTIYF.

This clone was seen just once. DNA of the CDR3: TGTGCCAGCAGCTTGGGGACTAGCGGGGGACAACAAGAGACCCAGTACTTC. It specifies CASSLGTSGGQQETQYF. This chain links TRBV5-6 with TRBJ2-5, with TRBD2 matching 13 bases. The length of the CDR3 is 17 residues. V gave up 0 bases and J gave up 2 bases; unmatched junction bases: 4. Germline V lookup: CDR1 SGHDT, CDR2 YYEEEE.

The rearrangement joins TRBV6-5 to TRBJ1-1, with 8 bases lining up with TRBD1. The germline CDR1 and CDR2 sequences are MNHEY and SVGAGI. Unmatched junction bases numbered 4, after V lost 6 bases and J lost 4 bases. The CDR3 extends over 13 amino acids. The CDR3 is CASRRTGFTEAFF. The CDR3 bases are TGTGCCAGCAGGAGGACAGGGTTCACTGAAGCTTTCTTT.

The gene calls are TRBV19 and TRBJ1-4; tentatively, D is TRBD1 (6 bases). The CDR3 contains 13 residues. Trimming left V 9 bases short and J 7 bases short, with 15 bases between. Germline-derived CDR1 and CDR2 are LNHDA and SQIVND (reference sequence). The CDR3 DNA reads as TGTGCCAGCTCCGGACAGCGGAGTGAAAAACTGTTTTTT. Encoded protein: CASSGQRSEKLFF.

The chain joins TRBV9 to TRBJ2-6; no clear D. CDR1 is SGDLS and CDR2 is YYNGEE in the germline V gene. The CDR3 length is 13 residues. The germline V and J ends were trimmed by 7 bases and 0 bases, with 5 bases remaining between them. In DNA, the CDR3 is TGTGCCAGCCGGAGCTCTGGGGCCAACGTCCTGACTTTC. Its protein product is CASRSSGANVLTF.

The rearrangement joins TRBV4-3 to TRBJ2-1, with TRBD2 matching over 7 bases. The junction had 5 bases not matched to a gene; V was cut back by 3 bases and J by 3 bases. The CDR3 is 15 amino acids. The germline V gene has CDR1 LGHNA and CDR2 YSLEER. DNA for the CDR3: TGCGCCAGCAGCCAGGCTAGCGGAGACTACAATGAGCAGTTCTTC. It yields the protein CASSQASGDYNEQFF.

CDR3 DNA sequence: TGTGCCAGCAGCCAAGACCCGGGGACTCGACAGGGTACTGGAAACACCATATATTTT. Protein: CASSQDPGTRQGTGNTIYF. The chain couples TRBV4-2 to TRBJ1-3; 7 nucleotides line up with TRBD1. With 0 bases clipped from V and 2 bases from J, the junction kept 13 bases outside the gene matches. This CDR3 has 19 residues. Germline loops: CDR1 LGHNA, CDR2 YNFKEQ.

The V and J genes are TRBV27 and TRBJ2-1; no clear D gene. The CDR3 runs to 14 residues. CDR1 and CDR2 from the germline V gene are MNHEY and SMNVEV (reference sequence). V shed 8 bases and J shed 5 bases, with 16 bases lying between them. CDR3 sequence reads: CASFLTRPNNEQFF. CDR3 sequence (DNA): TGTGCCAGCTTTCTCACACGCCCAAACAATGAGCAGTTCTTC.

The chain employs TRBV3-1 (or the pseudogene TRBV3-2) and TRBJ2-1, with D possibly TRBD2 on 5 matching bases. The length of the CDR3 is 13 residues. Germline V gene data show CDR1 as LGHDT and CDR2 as YNNKEL (reference sequence). Trimming left V 4 bases short and J 6 bases short, with 10 bases between. Here the CDR3 DNA reads TGTGCCAGCAGCCCCACCGGGGTCAATGAGCAGTTCTTC. Residues: CASSPTGVNEQFF.

The CDR3 is CASSLMRDYGYTF. The CDR3 DNA follows: TGTGCCAGCAGCTTAATGCGAGACTATGGCTACACCTTC. This rearrangement joins TRBV7-2 to TRBJ1-2; no reliable D call. This CDR3 spans 13 amino acids. The V gene lost 2 bases and the J gene lost 3 bases, with 7 bases spanning the gap. In germline, CDR1 is SGHTA, CDR2 FQGNSA.

This clone appeared many times. This sequence joins TRBV7-3 and TRBJ2-3; unclear D gene. There are 13 residues in the CDR3. Trimming removed 0 bases from V and 8 bases from J, with 9 bases in between. The germline V gene encodes CDR1 SGHTA and CDR2 FQGTGA. In DNA, the CDR3 is TGTGCCAGCAGCTTAACCCCCCAGGCTACGCAGTATTTT. Translation: CASSLTPQATQYF.

V is TRBV5-6 and J is TRBJ2-2, with TRBD1 as a possible D gene (5 bases). Germline V gene lookup returns CDR1 SGHDT and CDR2 YYEEEE. This CDR3 has 15 amino acids. V dropped 1 base and J dropped 2 bases, with 9 bases sitting between them. The CDR3 loop is CASSLWTTNTGELFF. The DNA for the CDR3 is TGTGCCAGCAGCTTGTGGACAACTAACACCGGGGAGCTGTTTTTT.

This chain uses TRBV7-9 with TRBJ2-3; D might be TRBD2 (5 bases). Trimming pared 5 bases from V and 5 bases from J, leaving 8 bases between. This CDR3 comprises 12 residues. CDR1 SEHNR and CDR2 FQNEAQ come from the germline V gene (reference sequence). CDR3 coding DNA: TGTGCCAGCAGCGAGGGAGAAGATACGCAGTATTTT. The encoded protein is CASSEGEDTQYF. Variable domain in full (rest from reference TRBV7-9 and TRBJ2-3): DTGVSQNPRHKITKRGQNVTFRCDPISEHNRLYWYRQTLGQGPEFLTYFQNEAQLEKSRLLSDRFSAERPKGSFSTLEIQRTEQGDSAMYLCASSEGEDTQYFGPGTRLTVL.

The chain joins TRBV6-5 to TRBJ2-7; 11 nucleotides match TRBD2. The CDR3 length is 16 residues. V shed 4 bases and J 1 base; nucleotides not matched to a gene: 6. Germline V gene lookup returns CDR1 MNHEY and CDR2 SVGAGI. The CDR3 bases are TGTGCCAGCAGTTGGTCTAGCGGGGGGTTTTCCTACGAGCAGTACTTC. It is translated as CASSWSSGGFSYEQYF.